This TCR beta chain was documented in a study of blood T cell repertoires in COVID-19. Study summary: Samples taken during acute and convalescent COVID-19 were collected in the United States, Italy and Spain. T cells, B-cell-depleted T cells, or PBMCs provided the cDNA or gDNA that served as material.

CDR3 length: 19 residues. The germline V gene has CDR1 SGHTS and CDR2 YDEGEE. The V gene end was trimmed by 3 bases and the J gene end by 4 bases; junction bases not matched to a gene: 15. Source study methods: Reference gene primer amplification in the assay estimated nucleated cell counts. The table came from immunoSEQ multiplex PCR; TCRdb's copy has only in-frame clones and leaves some out. V, J and clone size reflect that table, while D and trimming were determined from the DNA. The data hold under 200,000 clones, with roughly 89% observed a single time. The sample comprised peripheral blood. The chain carries TRBV5-8 and TRBJ2-6, with 8 bases aligning to TRBD1. The source of this sequence is a woman aged 55-69 years who had recovered from COVID-19. The CDR3, as DNA: TGTGCCAGCAGCTCTGACAGGGGTTATCGGCCGGAAGGGGCCAACGTCCTGACTTTC. This gives the protein CASSSDRGYRPEGANVLTF.